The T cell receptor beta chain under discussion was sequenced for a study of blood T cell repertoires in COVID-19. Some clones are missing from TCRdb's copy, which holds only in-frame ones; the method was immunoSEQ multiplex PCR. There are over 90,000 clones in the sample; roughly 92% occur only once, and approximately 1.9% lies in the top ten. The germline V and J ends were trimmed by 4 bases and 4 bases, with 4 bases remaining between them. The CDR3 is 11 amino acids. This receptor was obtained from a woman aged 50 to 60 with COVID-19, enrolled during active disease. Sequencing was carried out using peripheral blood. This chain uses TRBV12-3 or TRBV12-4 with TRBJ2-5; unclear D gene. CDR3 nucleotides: TGTGCCAGCAGTTACGGAGAGACCCAGTACTTC. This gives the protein CASSYGETQYF.